This TCR beta chain was recorded in a study of CD8+ T cells in alopecia areata. The ends were cut back, 4 bases at V and 2 bases at J, with 12 bases in the middle. Germline V gene lookup returns CDR1 SEHNR and CDR2 FQNEAQ (reference sequence). The length of the CDR3 is 15 residues. A few counts support this clone. Once RNA had been extracted, it was reverse transcribed into cDNA to act as the sequencing template. Data came from immunoSEQ multiplex PCR; TCRdb stores just in-frame clones and leaves some out. The repertoire holds about 140,000 clones, with about 47% as singletons. The sequence was collected from a human donor with alopecia areata. J is TRBJ2-1 and V is TRBV7-9; the D gene is possibly TRBD2 (6 bases). This specimen was CD4+ T cells sorted from blood, taken at week 0. For the CDR3, the DNA is TGTGCCAGCAGCTCGGGGGACGTTGCCTACAATGAGCAGTTCTTC. Protein product: CASSSGDVAYNEQFF. The whole variable domain, remainder taken from reference TRBV7-9 and TRBJ2-1, is DTGVSQNPRHKITKRGQNVTFRCDPISEHNRLYWYRQTLGQGPEFLTYFQNEAQLEKSRLLSDRFSAERPKGSFSTLEIQRTEQGDSAMYLCASSSGDVAYNEQFFGPGTRLTVL.